The 29 T cell receptor beta chains below were found in one sample sequenced in a study of cytomegalovirus exposure and HLA in healthy donors. Use of 60 Vbeta and 13 Jbeta primers characterized the PCR. Sequencing was performed with immunoSEQ multiplex PCR; in TCRdb, only in-frame clones are kept and a portion is missing. The sample contains approximately 140,000 clones, 55% to 75% of which appear only once. Source material: PBMCs. The receptors here all came from an older woman in good health and CMV-seropositive.

The rearrangement joins TRBV10-1 to TRBJ1-1; no clear D gene. CDR1 is WNHNN and CDR2 is SYGVQD in the germline V gene (reference sequence). The length of the CDR3 is 15 residues. The V end was cut by 2 bases, the J end by 2 bases, with 12 bases between. The CDR3 bases are TGCGCCAGCAGTGAGGAACGGAACAGAAACACTGAAGCTTTCTTT. The encoded protein is CASSEERNRNTEAFF.

This sequence joins TRBV30 and TRBJ2-5; D is perhaps TRBD2 (6 bases). Germline loops: CDR1 GTSNPN, CDR2 SVGIG (reference sequence). The CDR3 has 11 residues. Trimming took 4 bases from V and 10 from J, leaving 13 bases between them. The chain's CDR3 is CAWKGRRNQYF. CDR3 in DNA: TGTGCCTGGAAGGGGAGGAGAAACCAGTACTTC.

This clone was seen a few times. This chain joins TRBV28 and TRBJ1-1, with 8 positions matching TRBD1. V shed 6 bases and J 3 bases; nucleotides not matched to a gene: 6. The germline gives CDR1 MDHEN, CDR2 SYDVKM. This CDR3 region has 14 residues. The CDR3 DNA reads as TGTGCCAGCAGAGCAGCAGGGGGCCACACTGAAGCTTTCTTT. Protein: CASRAAGGHTEAFF.

The chain carries TRBV6-5 and TRBJ1-1; 7 bases are shared with TRBD1. V gave up 0 bases and J gave up 5 bases; unmatched junction bases: 6. CDR3 length equals 15 residues. Germline CDR1 reads MNHEY; CDR2 reads SVGAGI. The CDR3 DNA sequence: TGTGCCAGCAGTTACTCGACAGGGCGGTCGACTGAAGCTTTCTTT. Translated: CASSYSTGRSTEAFF.

Details on this clone: Germline is not matched at one junction end, which may reflect a read error. The sample carries other DNA sequences with the same CDR3. The V gene is TRBV19, the J gene TRBJ1-4, with D unresolved. The germline gives CDR1 LNHDA, CDR2 SQIVND (reference sequence). This CDR3 is 18 amino acids long. The CDR3 region has the DNA TGTGCCAGCAGTATAGAGGCGGGTCAATTCAACGCTAATGAAAAACTGTTTTTT. Residues: CASSIEAGQFNANEKLFF. The full variable domain, its missing parts supplied by reference TRBV19 and TRBJ1-4, is DGGITQSPKYLFRKEGQNVTLSCEQNLNHDAMYWYRQDPGQGLRLIYYSQIVNDFQKGDIAEGYSVSREKKESFPLTVTSAQKNPTAFYLCASSIEAGQFNANEKLFFGSGTQLSVL.

V usage is TRBV2 and J usage is TRBJ2-3; 11 bases line up with TRBD2. The V gene end was trimmed by 5 bases and the J gene end by 2 bases; junction bases not matched to a gene: 12. Germline CDR1 is SNHLY and CDR2 is FYNNEI. The CDR3 totals 18 residues. This CDR3 reads CASSNVGGLAVFTDTQYF. Written as DNA, the CDR3 is TGTGCCAGCAGTAATGTCGGGGGACTAGCGGTTTTCACAGATACGCAGTATTTT.

This CDR3 is CASSNPTGELFF. In DNA, the CDR3 is TGTGCCAGCAGCAATCCGACCGGGGAGCTGTTTTTT. This chain uses TRBV21-1 with TRBJ2-2; no check of the table's D call, TRBD2, against the DNA was made. TRBV21-1 is tagged as a pseudogene. The CDR3 totals 12 residues.

The chain uses TRBV10-3 and TRBJ2-1, with 14 bases matching TRBD2. The germline CDR1 and CDR2 sequences are ENHRY and SYGVKD. With 10 bases clipped from V and 8 bases from J, the junction kept 16 bases outside the gene matches. The CDR3 contains 17 residues. The CDR3 sequence is CATREGRLAGGLDEQFF. The DNA of the CDR3 is TGTGCCACCCGGGAGGGCCGACTAGCGGGAGGGTTGGATGAGCAGTTCTTC.

V and J are TRBV28 and TRBJ2-1; the match to TRBD2 covers 10 bases. The length of the CDR3 is 15 residues. Per the germline V gene, CDR1 is MDHEN and CDR2 is SYDVKM. After removal of 5 bases from V and 5 bases from J, the junction contained 6 bases not matched to a gene. This CDR3 is CASSQPGLANNEQFF. CDR3 sequence (DNA): TGTGCCAGCAGTCAACCGGGACTAGCGAACAATGAGCAGTTCTTC.

J is TRBJ2-1 and V is TRBV5-1; TRBD2 agrees at 7 bases. V dropped 4 bases and J dropped 8; count of bases not matched to a gene: 12. Germline V gene data show CDR1 as SGHRS and CDR2 as YFSETQ. This CDR3 has 15 amino acids. The CDR3, as DNA: TGCGCCAGCAGCCTACCGGCGGGAGTTGGGGATGAGCAGTTCTTC. It specifies CASSLPAGVGDEQFF.

The chain links TRBV28 to TRBJ1-3; D is ambiguous. The CDR3 runs to 14 residues. The germline gives CDR1 MDHEN, CDR2 SYDVKM. Trimming took 7 bases from V and 6 from J, leaving 16 bases between them. CDR3 loop: CASTPVGILNTIYF. CDR3 DNA: TGTGCCAGCACCCCGGTGGGCATCCTAAACACCATATATTTT.

In this sample, this clone turned up a few times. This chain joins TRBV19 and TRBJ2-1, with TRBD1 matching 8 bases. The trim removed 8 bases at V and 0 bases at J, leaving 3 bases unmatched. In germline, CDR1 is LNHDA, CDR2 SQIVND (reference sequence). CDR3 size: 14 residues. CDR3 bases: TGTGCCAGTTTGGACAGGGACTCCTACAATGAGCAGTTCTTC. It yields the protein CASLDRDSYNEQFF.

This clone occurred a few times. This chain connects TRBV7-8 to TRBJ1-5; no clear D. The length of the CDR3 is 13 residues. Trimming cost V 5 bases and J 6 bases, with 11 bases left between them. Germline CDR1 SGHVS, CDR2 FQNEAQ. The CDR3 DNA is TGTGCCAGCAGCCTCGAAAAGAGTCAGCCCCAGCATTTT. This gives the protein CASSLEKSQPQHF.

The chain carries TRBV6-6 and TRBJ2-3; possibly TRBD2 for D (5 bases). The ends were cut back, 8 bases at V and 0 bases at J, with 15 bases in the middle. The CDR3 runs 15 residues. The germline V gene encodes CDR1 MNHNY and CDR2 SVGAGI (reference sequence). The CDR3 coding sequence is TGTGCCAGCGCTGGGAGAGCAGCTAGCACAGATACGCAGTATTTT. Its protein product is CASAGRAASTDTQYF.

V gene TRBV2 combines with J gene TRBJ2-7; D uncertain. This CDR3 region has 12 residues. The germline CDR1 and CDR2 sequences are SNHLY and FYNNEI. V lost 7 bases to trimming and J lost 5 bases, with 12 bases between them. The CDR3 here is CASTLGYNEQYF. DNA for the CDR3: TGTGCCAGCACCCTAGGATACAACGAGCAGTACTTC.

The chain recombines TRBV7-8 with TRBJ1-1; a possible D gene is TRBD1 (5 bases). The CDR3 has 16 residues. The V gene lost 1 base and the J gene lost 5 bases, with 17 bases spanning the gap. CDR1 and CDR2 (germline): SGHVS, FQNEAQ. This CDR3 reads CASSLVLQGAGTEAFF. DNA of the CDR3: TGTGCCAGCAGCTTAGTGCTTCAGGGCGCGGGGACTGAAGCTTTCTTT.

This clone has a handful of counts. The chain combines TRBV6-5 with TRBJ1-2; D remains unclear. The V gene lost 5 bases and the J gene lost 7 bases, with 14 bases spanning the gap. The CDR3 is 13 amino acids. Germline lookup yields CDR1 MNHEY and CDR2 SVGAGI. CDR3 region: CASSDLRDRGYTF. Here the CDR3 DNA reads TGTGCCAGCAGTGATCTTCGGGATCGTGGCTACACCTTC.

This clone occurred a few times. The J gene is TRBJ1-2, the V gene TRBV5-1; 10 bases match TRBD1. The length of the CDR3 is 16 residues. The V gene's germline CDR1 is SGHRS and CDR2 YFSETQ. The ends lost 7 bases at V and 0 bases at J; junction bases unmatched: 9. In nucleotides, the CDR3 is TGCGCCAGCTCCCGGGACAGGGGTCTAACTAACTATGGCTACACCTTC. It translates to CASSRDRGLTNYGYTF.

The V and J genes are TRBV19 and TRBJ2-3, with 11 bases fitting TRBD2. Germline CDR1 is LNHDA and CDR2 is SQIVND (reference sequence). The CDR3 runs to 17 residues. V shed 7 bases, J shed 6 bases, and the junction held 15 bases outside the gene matches. The CDR3 nucleotides are TGTGCCAGTACCCCAGGACTAGCGGGCTCCAGCCGGGATACGCAGTATTTT. Its translation: CASTPGLAGSSRDTQYF. The complete variable domain, with remaining parts taken from reference TRBV19 and TRBJ2-3, reads DGGITQSPKYLFRKEGQNVTLSCEQNLNHDAMYWYRQDPGQGLRLIYYSQIVNDFQKGDIAEGYSVSREKKESFPLTVTSAQKNPTAFYLCASTPGLAGSSRDTQYFGPGTRLTVL.

J is TRBJ2-5 and V is TRBV4-3; maybe TRBD1 (7 bases). The germline gives CDR1 LGHNA, CDR2 YSLEER. Trimming stripped 1 base from V and 4 bases from J, with 13 bases between. The CDR3 extends over 15 amino acids. Written as DNA, the CDR3 is TGCGCCAGCAGCCAAGTCCGACAGGGAGGAGAGACCCAGTACTTC. Translation gives CASSQVRQGGETQYF.

The chain recombines TRBV7-9 with TRBJ2-7, with 7 positions matching TRBD2. This CDR3 contains 14 residues. From germline, CDR1 is SEHNR and CDR2 FQNEAQ (reference sequence). V gave up 2 bases and J gave up 6 bases; unmatched junction bases: 7. CDR3 amino acids: CASSLTPGGLEQYF. Here the CDR3 DNA reads TGTGCCAGCAGCTTAACCCCGGGAGGCCTCGAGCAGTACTTC.

The chain employs TRBV4-3 and TRBJ2-1, with no clear D. CDR3 length: 13 residues. With 4 bases removed from V and 5 bases from J, the gap between germline ends came to 9 bases. From germline, CDR1 is LGHNA and CDR2 YSLEER. CDR3 loop: CASSLGRHNEQFF. The CDR3 DNA reads TGCGCCAGCAGCCTTGGCAGGCACAATGAGCAGTTCTTC.

This sequence joins TRBV7-3 and TRBJ2-3; D unresolved. The V gene lost 1 base and the J gene lost 4 bases, with 9 bases spanning the gap. The CDR3 is made up of 14 amino acids. Germline loops: CDR1 SGHTA, CDR2 FQGTGA. The CDR3 sequence: CASSLRVEADTQYF. CDR3 in DNA: TGTGCCAGCAGCTTAAGGGTTGAGGCAGATACGCAGTATTTT.

The chain combines TRBV28 with TRBJ2-2; TRBD2 might be the D (7 bases). The CDR3 is made up of 16 amino acids. In germline, CDR1 is MDHEN, CDR2 SYDVKM. Trimming took 10 bases from V and 0 from J, leaving 18 bases between them. CDR3 bases: TGTGCCACCCTGAGGGGGGGCGTCGCGAACACCGGGGAGCTGTTTTTT. It is translated as CATLRGGVANTGELFF.

CDR3 coding DNA: TGTGCCAGCACCCTAGCGGGACCGTACAATGAGCAGTTCTTC. Protein product: CASTLAGPYNEQFF. The rearrangement joins TRBV27 to TRBJ2-1; TRBD2 aligns across 9 bases. Germline loops: CDR1 MNHEY, CDR2 SMNVEV (reference sequence). Germline trimming cut 7 bases from V and 4 bases from J; bases unmatched to any gene: 5. The CDR3 totals 14 residues.

The chain employs TRBV13 and TRBJ2-2; the match to TRBD2 covers 10 bases. Per germline, CDR1 PRHDT and CDR2 FYEKMQ (reference sequence). The CDR3 loop spans 17 amino acids. V lost 6 bases and J lost 5; bases outside the gene matches: 12. CDR3 DNA: TGTGCCAGCAGTTCCCGGACTAGCGGACCACAAACCGGGGAGCTGTTTTTT. Translation gives CASSSRTSGPQTGELFF.

This clone has only a few counts. The chain joins TRBV28 to TRBJ2-7; 7 positions agree with TRBD2. This CDR3 spans 13 amino acids. The ends lost 6 bases at V and 5 bases at J; junction bases unmatched: 7. The germline V gene encodes CDR1 MDHEN and CDR2 SYDVKM. DNA of the CDR3: TGTGCCAGCAGGGAAGCGGGAAAGAACGAGCAGTACTTC. Protein: CASREAGKNEQYF.

The chain carries TRBV4-1 and TRBJ2-2; 10 positions match TRBD2. CDR3 length: 17 amino acids. The ends lost 4 bases at V and 0 bases at J; junction bases unmatched: 5. Germline lookup yields CDR1 MGHRA and CDR2 YSYEKL. CDR3 region: CASSLLAGGPNTGELFF. The CDR3 DNA is TGCGCCAGCAGCCTATTAGCGGGAGGCCCGAACACCGGGGAGCTGTTTTTT.

This clone was observed once. The chain has TRBV2 and TRBJ2-5, with a possible D match to TRBD1 (6 bases). Matching the DNA end better, TRBJ2-7 makes the J call doubtful. The CDR3 runs to 13 residues. Germline CDR1 reads SNHLY; CDR2 reads FYNNEI. The CDR3 here is CASKVVQGYEQYF. The CDR3 DNA reads TGTGCCAGCAAGGTGGTACAGGGCTACGAGCAGTACTTC.